This T cell receptor beta chain was sequenced in a study of radiotherapy plus CTLA-4 blockade in lung cancer. About the research overall: Disease control was present in more than 30% of patients, and objective responses in roughly 17%. The study's findings and limits: Radiotherapy was combined with ipilimumab, and tumor-derived TCR clones then expanded in blood.

The assay was immunoSEQ multiplex PCR, and TCRdb's table has in-frame clones only and misses some. Of tens of thousands of clones in the sample, approximately 79% are singletons; the top ten hold approximately 8.3%. The CDR3 spans 14 residues. Losses at the gene ends were 6 bases for V and 7 bases for J; bases not matched to a gene: 8. CDR1 is MNHNS, CDR2 SASEGT, per germline. As concerns this clone: Its antigen is not known.

The study treated chemo-refractory metastatic non-small-cell lung cancer patients with focal radiation plus ipilimumab CTLA-4 blockade. The chain is built from TRBV6-1 and TRBJ1-5, with TRBD1 identical over 8 bases. The clonotype comes from a human donor with non-small cell lung cancer who had stable disease on radiotherapy plus ipilimumab. The sample in question was peripheral blood, obtained from a patient treated with radiotherapy plus ipilimumab. CDR3 sequence reads: CASRLTGVGQPQHF. The CDR3 region has the DNA TGTGCCAGCAGGCTGACAGGGGTTGGACAGCCCCAGCATTTT.